A selection of T cell receptor beta chains follows, all from one sample in a study of blood T cells in healthy people across ages. Each CDR3 protein is one row after TCRdb ran MiXCR on the 5' RACE reads. This table has over 1,500,000 distinct CDR3 sequences, around 42% appearing once. The sequenced sample consisted of blood. These receptors were taken from a human donor in good health. Both conserved end residues are part of each CDR3. Each record gives: CDR3 DNA, CDR3 protein, D gene, V gene, clone size, J gene. The D gene is left open where the match is weak. Expanded clones get a size class; other rows say once, few or many, or leave the size out.

DNA: TGTGCCAGCAGCTCTGGGACAGGGCCTAATGAAAAACTGTTTTTT
CDR3: CASSSGTGPNEKLFF
D: TRBD1
V: TRBV7-9
size: -
J: TRBJ1-4

DNA: TGTGCCAGCGGGCAGACAGGGTATTATGGCTACACCTTC
CDR3: CASGQTGYYGYTF
D: TRBD1
V: TRBV6-5
size: few
J: TRBJ1-2

DNA: TGTGCCAGCTGCCACGACCAATCCGGGACTAGTCGCGAGCAGTACTTC
CDR3: CASCHDQSGTSREQYF
D: TRBD2
V: TRBV9
size: -
J: TRBJ2-7

DNA: TGCGCCAGCAGCCACGCTGACAGGGGAATGGAGACCCAGTACTTC
CDR3: CASSHADRGMETQYF
D: TRBD1
V: TRBV4-3
size: few
J: TRBJ2-5

DNA: TGTGCCAGCCAGAGAAGGGTAGCTTTCTTT
CDR3: CASQRRVAFF
D: -
V: TRBV7-9
size: few
J: TRBJ1-1

DNA: TGTGCCAGCAGTTTGAGCCCATTGGGGGTACGCGATACGCAGTATTTT
CDR3: CASSLSPLGVRDTQYF
D: -
V: TRBV12-3/TRBV12-4
size: few
J: TRBJ2-3

DNA: TGTGCCAGCAGCCCCTCACCGACAGGGCTGTACTCCTACGAGCAGTACTTC
CDR3: CASSPSPTGLYSYEQYF
D: TRBD1
V: TRBV28
size: -
J: TRBJ2-7

DNA: TGTGCCAGCAGCCTCCTTACAGGGACCTACGAGCAGTACTTC
CDR3: CASSLLTGTYEQYF
D: -
V: TRBV7-2
size: few
J: TRBJ2-7

DNA: TGTGCCAGCAGTTTTGCAGGGTTTGGCGAGCAGTACTTC
CDR3: CASSFAGFGEQYF
D: -
V: TRBV12-3/TRBV12-4
size: -
J: TRBJ2-7

DNA: TGTGCCAGCAGTCAACGAGAGGGAGGGAGCCAGCCCCAGCATTTT
CDR3: CASSQREGGSQPQHF
D: -
V: TRBV6-6
size: -
J: TRBJ1-5

DNA: TGTGCCATCAGTAATTCTCTGGGGGGACAGGGGCGAGATAGTAGCTATGGCTACACCTTC
CDR3: CAISNSLGGQGRDSSYGYTF
D: TRBD1
V: TRBV10-3
size: -
J: TRBJ1-2

DNA: TGTGCCAGCAGCTTTACAGGGGGCGGATTTAACGAGCAGTACTTC
CDR3: CASSFTGGGFNEQYF
D: TRBD1
V: TRBV5-6
size: -
J: TRBJ2-7

DNA: TGTACCACCAGTGATTTCGGGACAGACTACGGCTACACCTTC
CDR3: CTTSDFGTDYGYTF
D: TRBD1
V: TRBV24-1
size: once
J: TRBJ1-2

DNA: TGCGCCAGCAGCAGGGACAGGGGAAATGAGAGGAGCACTGAAGCTTTCTTT
CDR3: CASSRDRGNERSTEAFF
D: TRBD1
V: TRBV5-1
size: -
J: TRBJ1-1

DNA: TGTGCCAGCAGCTTAGCGATAACTATGGGCACTGAAGCTTTCTTT
CDR3: CASSLAITMGTEAFF
D: -
V: TRBV7-8
size: few
J: TRBJ1-1

DNA: TGTGCCAGCAGCTTGCACCCAACTGGCTTTAGCGGTACTAGCACAGATACGCAGTATTTT
CDR3: CASSLHPTGFSGTSTDTQYF
D: -
V: TRBV7-2
size: few
J: TRBJ2-3

DNA: TGCAGCGCCGACGGCGGGAACACTGAAGCTTTCTTT
CDR3: CSADGGNTEAFF
D: -
V: TRBV29-1
size: -
J: TRBJ1-1

DNA: TGCGCCAGCAGCCAAGGGGGGGCTGCAGATACGCAGTATTTT
CDR3: CASSQGGAADTQYF
D: -
V: TRBV4-1
size: few
J: TRBJ2-3

DNA: TGTGCCACCGGGGACTACACAGATACGCAGTATTTT
CDR3: CATGDYTDTQYF
D: TRBD2
V: TRBV10-3
size: few
J: TRBJ2-3

DNA: TGTGCCAGCACCTCGACAGGGGGCGCGAGGGGCTACACCTTC
CDR3: CASTSTGGARGYTF
D: TRBD1
V: TRBV9
size: few
J: TRBJ1-2

DNA: TGTGCCAGCATCCAAACAGGGGGTGGCTCTGAAGCTTTCTTT
CDR3: CASIQTGGGSEAFF
D: TRBD1
V: TRBV12-3/TRBV12-4
size: -
J: TRBJ1-1

DNA: TGTGCCAGCAGCTTAAACCAGGACAGCCGTATTTTCCCCCAGCATTTT
CDR3: CASSLNQDSRIFPQHF
D: -
V: TRBV7-2
size: few
J: TRBJ1-5

DNA: TGTGCCAGTAGTATTGTCCTCCAACCCTACAATGAGCAGTACTTC
CDR3: CASSIVLQPYNEQYF
D: -
V: TRBV19
size: -
J: TRBJ2-4